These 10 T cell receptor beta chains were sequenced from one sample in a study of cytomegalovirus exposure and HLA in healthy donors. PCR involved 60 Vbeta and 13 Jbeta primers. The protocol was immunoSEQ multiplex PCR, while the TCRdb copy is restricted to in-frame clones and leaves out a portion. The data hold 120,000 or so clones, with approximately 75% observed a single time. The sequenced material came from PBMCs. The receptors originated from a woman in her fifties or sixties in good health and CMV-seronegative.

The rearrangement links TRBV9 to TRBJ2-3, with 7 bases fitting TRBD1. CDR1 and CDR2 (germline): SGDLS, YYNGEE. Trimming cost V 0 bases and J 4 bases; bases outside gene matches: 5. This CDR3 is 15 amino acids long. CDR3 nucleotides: TGTGCCAGCAGCGTAGCCGGGACAGCGGCAGATACGCAGTATTTT. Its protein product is CASSVAGTAADTQYF.

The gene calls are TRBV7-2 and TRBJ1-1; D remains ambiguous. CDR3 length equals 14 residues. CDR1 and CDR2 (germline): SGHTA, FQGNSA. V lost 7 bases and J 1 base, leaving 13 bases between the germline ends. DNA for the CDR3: TGTGCCAGCACTGGGTTGCGGAAGAACACTGAAGCTTTCTTT. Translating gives CASTGLRKNTEAFF.

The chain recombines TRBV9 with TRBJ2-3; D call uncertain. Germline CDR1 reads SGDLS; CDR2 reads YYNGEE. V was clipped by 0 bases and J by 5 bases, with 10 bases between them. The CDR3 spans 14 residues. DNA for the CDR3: TGTGCCAGCAGCGTAGACCGAACGGGAGATACGCAGTATTTT. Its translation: CASSVDRTGDTQYF.

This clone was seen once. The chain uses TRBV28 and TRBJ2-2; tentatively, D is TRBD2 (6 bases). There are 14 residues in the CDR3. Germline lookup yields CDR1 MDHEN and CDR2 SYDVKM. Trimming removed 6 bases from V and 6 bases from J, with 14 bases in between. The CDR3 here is CASRILAVSGELFF. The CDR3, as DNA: TGTGCCAGCAGGATACTAGCAGTGTCCGGGGAGCTGTTTTTT.

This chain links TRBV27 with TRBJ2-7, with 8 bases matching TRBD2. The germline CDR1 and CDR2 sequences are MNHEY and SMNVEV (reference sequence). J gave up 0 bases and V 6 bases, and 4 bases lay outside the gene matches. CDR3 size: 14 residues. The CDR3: CASSPSGFSYEQYF. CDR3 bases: TGTGCCAGCAGCCCTAGCGGGTTCTCCTACGAGCAGTACTTC.

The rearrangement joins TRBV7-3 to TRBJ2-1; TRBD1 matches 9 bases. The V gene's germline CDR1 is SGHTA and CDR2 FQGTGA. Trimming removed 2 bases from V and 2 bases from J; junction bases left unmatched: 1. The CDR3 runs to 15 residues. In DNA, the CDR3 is TGTGCCAGCAGCTTAGGGACAGGGCCCTACAATGAGCAGTTCTTC. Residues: CASSLGTGPYNEQFF. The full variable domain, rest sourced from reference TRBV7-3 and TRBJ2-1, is GAGVSQTPSNKVTEKGKYVELRCDPISGHTALYWYRQSLGQGPEFLIYFQGTGAADDSGLPNDRFFAVRPEGSVSTLKIQRTERGDSAVYLCASSLGTGPYNEQFFGPGTRLTVL.

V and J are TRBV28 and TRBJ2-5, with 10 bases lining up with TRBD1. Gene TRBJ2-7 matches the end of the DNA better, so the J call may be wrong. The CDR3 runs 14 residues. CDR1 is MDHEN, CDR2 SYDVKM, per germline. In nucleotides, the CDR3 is TGTGCCAGCAACCGGGACAGGGGTTCCTACGAGCAGTACTTC. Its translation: CASNRDRGSYEQYF.

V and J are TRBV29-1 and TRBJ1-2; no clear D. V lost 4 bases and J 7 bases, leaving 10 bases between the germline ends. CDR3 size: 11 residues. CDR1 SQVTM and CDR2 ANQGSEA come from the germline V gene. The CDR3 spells CSVGDSGGYTF. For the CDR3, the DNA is TGCAGCGTTGGAGATTCGGGTGGCTACACCTTC.

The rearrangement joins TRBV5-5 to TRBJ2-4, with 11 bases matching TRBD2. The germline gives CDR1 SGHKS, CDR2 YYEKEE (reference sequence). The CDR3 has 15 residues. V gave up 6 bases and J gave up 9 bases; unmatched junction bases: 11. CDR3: CASTRGTSGSGIQYF. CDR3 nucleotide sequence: TGTGCCAGCACCCGGGGTACTAGCGGGAGTGGCATTCAGTACTTC.

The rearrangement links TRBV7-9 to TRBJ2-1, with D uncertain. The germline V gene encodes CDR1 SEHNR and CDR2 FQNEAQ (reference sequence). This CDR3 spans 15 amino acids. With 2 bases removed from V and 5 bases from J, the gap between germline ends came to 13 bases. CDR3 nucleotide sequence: TGTGCCAGCAGCTTAATCAGGTACACTGACAATGAGCAGTTCTTC. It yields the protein CASSLIRYTDNEQFF.